Below, one TCR beta chain is given with its context. The data belong to a study of blood T cells in healthy people across ages. PCR was performed a second time for about 7 to 12 cycles using a sample-barcoded 5' primer and a J-beta primer mix. TCRdb passed the 5' RACE reads through MiXCR, listing each CDR3 protein once. The table includes 800,000 or so distinct CDR3 sequences, 25% detected once. The CDR3 has 12 amino acids. The ends were cut back, 4 bases at V and 0 bases at J, with 7 bases in the middle. From germline, CDR1 is DFQATT and CDR2 SNEGSKA (reference sequence). These data also formed part of another study, on T cells of mothers and their children. That paper notes: It was through the M1S primer of the second PCR that sample barcodes and 2-4 random nucleotides were added. Relative to unrelated pairs, biologically related mother-child dyads exhibited marginally greater, non-significant overlap.

Sequenced material: blood. The sequence came from a boy younger than 18 in good health. The chain has TRBV20-1 and TRBJ2-7; D remains ambiguous. The CDR3 bases are TGCAGTGCTAAATCCCACTCCTACGAGCAGTACTTC. It specifies CSAKSHSYEQYF.